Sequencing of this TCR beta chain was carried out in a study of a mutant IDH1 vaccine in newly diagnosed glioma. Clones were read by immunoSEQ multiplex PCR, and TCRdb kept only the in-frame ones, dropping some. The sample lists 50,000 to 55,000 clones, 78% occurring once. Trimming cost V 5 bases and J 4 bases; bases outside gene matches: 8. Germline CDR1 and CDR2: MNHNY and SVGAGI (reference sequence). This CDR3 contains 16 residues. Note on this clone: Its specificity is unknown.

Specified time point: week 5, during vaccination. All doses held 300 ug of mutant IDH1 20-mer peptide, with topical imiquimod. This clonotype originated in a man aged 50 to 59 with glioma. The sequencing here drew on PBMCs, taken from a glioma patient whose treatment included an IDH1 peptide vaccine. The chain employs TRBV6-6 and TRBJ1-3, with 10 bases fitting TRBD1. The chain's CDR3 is CASSRQGALRGNTIYF. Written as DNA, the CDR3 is TGTGCCAGCAGTAGACAGGGGGCGCTGAGGGGAAACACCATATATTTT.